This T cell receptor beta chain appears in the sequencing data of a study of shared clonotypes between healthy human individuals. About the research overall: The people who gave samples were two women and three men aged 18 to 49.

The length of the CDR3 is 14 residues. Trimming took 0 bases from V and 9 from J, leaving 13 bases between them. Germline CDR1 is LNHNV and CDR2 is YYDKDF (reference sequence). Measured with immunoSEQ multiplex PCR; TCRdb has only the in-frame clones, and not every one. The sample has around 580,000 clones; about 98% are singletons. CD8 cells regarded as naive lacked CD45RO, were positively chosen for CCR7, and omitted terminally differentiated effector memory CD45RA+ cells. The TCR sequence derives from a man aged 25-45 years in good health. The rearrangement joins TRBV15 to TRBJ2-3; D call uncertain. The sample taken for sequencing was naive CD8+ T cells sorted from blood. The CDR3 coding sequence is TGTGCCACCAGCAGAGAAAACAAAGTAGGCACGCAGTATTTT. Protein sequence: CATSRENKVGTQYF.